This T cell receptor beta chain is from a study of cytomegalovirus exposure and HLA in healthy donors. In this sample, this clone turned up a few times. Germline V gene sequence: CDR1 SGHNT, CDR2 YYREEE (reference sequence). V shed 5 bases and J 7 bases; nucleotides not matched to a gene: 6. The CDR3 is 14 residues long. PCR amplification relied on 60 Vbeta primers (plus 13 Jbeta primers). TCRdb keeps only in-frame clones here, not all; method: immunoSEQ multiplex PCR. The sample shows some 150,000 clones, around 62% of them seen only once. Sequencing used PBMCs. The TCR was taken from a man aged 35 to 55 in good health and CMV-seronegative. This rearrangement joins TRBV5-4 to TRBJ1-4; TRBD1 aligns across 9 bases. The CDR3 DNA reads TGTGCCAGCAGTCCCGGGACAGGGTTTGAAAAACTGTTTTTT. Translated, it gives CASSPGTGFEKLFF.